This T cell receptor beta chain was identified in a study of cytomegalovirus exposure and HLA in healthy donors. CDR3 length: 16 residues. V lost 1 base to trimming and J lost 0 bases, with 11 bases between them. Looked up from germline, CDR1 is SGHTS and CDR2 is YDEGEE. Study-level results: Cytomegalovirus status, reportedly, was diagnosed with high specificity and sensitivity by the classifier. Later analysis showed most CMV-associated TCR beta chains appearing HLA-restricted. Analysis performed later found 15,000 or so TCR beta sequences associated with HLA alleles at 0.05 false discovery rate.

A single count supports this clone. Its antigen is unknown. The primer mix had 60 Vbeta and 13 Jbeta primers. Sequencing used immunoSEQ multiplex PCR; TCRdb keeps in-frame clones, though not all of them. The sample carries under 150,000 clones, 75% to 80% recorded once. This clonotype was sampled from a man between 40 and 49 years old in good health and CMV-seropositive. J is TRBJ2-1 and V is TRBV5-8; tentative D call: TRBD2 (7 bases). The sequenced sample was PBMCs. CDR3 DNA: TGTGCCAGCAGCTTGTTTGCGGGGGCCTCCTACAATGAGCAGTTCTTC. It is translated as CASSLFAGASYNEQFF. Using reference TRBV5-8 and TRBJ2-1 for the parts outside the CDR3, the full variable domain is EAGVTQSPTHLIKTRGQQATLRCSPISGHTSVYWYQQALGLGLQFLLWYDEGEERNRGNFPPRFSGRQFPNYSSELNVNALELEDSALYLCASSLFAGASYNEQFFGPGTRLTVL.